These 28 T cell receptor beta chains were all obtained from the same sample, sequenced in a study of shared clonotypes between healthy human individuals. The protocol was immunoSEQ multiplex PCR, while the TCRdb copy is restricted to in-frame clones and leaves out a portion. The data hold about 1.1 million clones, with 60% to 80% observed a single time. The material sequenced was memory CD4+ T cells from PBMCs. The subset: CD45RA-negative fraction. The receptors come from a man between 18 and 35 years old in good health. Some clones in this sample may be carry-over from other donors' samples.

The chain recombines TRBV7-9 with TRBJ1-5; D is possibly TRBD1 (6 bases). This CDR3 has 16 amino acids. Trimming pared 4 bases from V and 11 bases from J, leaving 24 bases between. Germline V gene lookup returns CDR1 SEHNR and CDR2 FQNEAQ (reference sequence). The chain's CDR3 is CASSSERGGGRGTQHF. CDR3 in DNA: TGTGCCAGCAGCTCCGAGCGAGGGGGAGGCCGGGGGACCCAGCATTTT.

This rearrangement joins TRBV6-4 to TRBJ2-3, with TRBD2 matching 10 bases. J lost 7 bases, V lost 5 bases, and 9 bases had no gene match. This CDR3 region has 15 residues. The germline V gene encodes CDR1 MRHNA and CDR2 SNTAGT. In nucleotides, the CDR3 is TGTGCCAGCAGTCCTCTAGCGGGAGCCGAAAATACGCAGTATTTT. Protein: CASSPLAGAENTQYF.

With regard to this clone: Just one base apart from a much larger clone, this may be a read error. This chain joins TRBV10-1 and TRBJ2-2, with a weak D call TRBD2 (6 bases). The CDR3 is made up of 15 amino acids. The germline gives CDR1 WNHNN, CDR2 SYGVQD (reference sequence). The V end lost 6 bases, the J end lost 3 bases, and 14 bases lay between the germline ends. The CDR3 nucleotides read TGCGCCAGCAGCCGGGACTCTGCGGACACCGGGGAGCTGTTTTTT. This translates into CASSRDSADTGELFF.

V gene TRBV10-3 combines with J gene TRBJ1-2; 7 bases match TRBD1. The CDR3 runs 14 residues. The germline gives CDR1 ENHRY, CDR2 SYGVKD. The V gene end was trimmed by 4 bases and the J gene end by 7 bases; junction bases not matched to a gene: 9. CDR3 in amino acids: CAISVQGTYAGYTF. CDR3 nucleotide sequence: TGTGCCATCAGTGTACAGGGGACGTATGCTGGCTACACCTTC.

The chain couples TRBV7-4 to TRBJ2-4; tentatively, D is TRBD2 (5 bases). This CDR3 is built from 15 residues. Germline CDR1 reads SGHVT; CDR2 reads SQSDAQ. Trimming left V 5 bases short and J 0 bases short, with 11 bases between. The chain's CDR3 is CASSPPGLAKNIQYF. CDR3 bases: TGTGCCAGCAGCCCCCCGGGATTAGCCAAAAACATTCAGTACTTC.

The chain recombines TRBV7-9 with TRBJ1-1; D not resolved. The ends were cut back, 3 bases at V and 6 bases at J, with 8 bases in the middle. The CDR3 consists of 12 residues. Germline V lookup: CDR1 SEHNR, CDR2 FQNEAQ (reference sequence). CDR3 loop: CASSFSSSEAFF. The CDR3 DNA follows: TGTGCCAGCAGCTTTTCGAGTTCTGAAGCTTTCTTT.

The rearrangement joins TRBV2 to TRBJ1-1, with 10 bases identical to TRBD1. V gave up 5 bases and J gave up 7 bases; unmatched junction bases: 4. Per the germline V gene, CDR1 is SNHLY and CDR2 is FYNNEI. The CDR3 has 13 amino acids. DNA for the CDR3: TGTGCCAGCAGTATCGGGACAGGGGTTGAAGCTTTCTTT. Its translation: CASSIGTGVEAFF.

In DNA form, the CDR3 reads TGTGCCAGCAGCATACGGACTAGCGGACAGCTCGGGGATACGCAGTATTTT. Amino acids: CASSIRTSGQLGDTQYF. This rearrangement joins TRBV9 to TRBJ2-3; 10 bases are shared with TRBD2. Germline CDR1 SGDLS, CDR2 YYNGEE. J was trimmed by 6 bases and V by 4 bases; bases with no gene match: 14. The CDR3 covers 17 residues.

The J gene is TRBJ2-3, the V gene TRBV7-3; 7 bases align to TRBD1. CDR1 is SGHTA and CDR2 is FQGTGA in the germline V gene. V gave up 5 bases and J gave up 6 bases; unmatched junction bases: 8. This CDR3 comprises 14 residues. CDR3 nucleotide sequence: TGTGCCAGCAGCAAGACAGGGCCCCTCGATACGCAGTATTTT. This encodes CASSKTGPLDTQYF.

CDR3 residues: CAISAPETIYEQYF. The CDR3 nucleotides are TGTGCCATCAGTGCCCCAGAGACGATCTACGAGCAGTACTTC. The gene calls are TRBV10-3 and TRBJ2-7; D not resolved. Germline CDR1 ENHRY, CDR2 SYGVKD. V lost 4 bases and J lost 3, with 13 bases in between. The CDR3 has 14 amino acids.

The J gene is TRBJ2-6, the V gene TRBV27; D perhaps matches TRBD2 (5 bases). The length of the CDR3 is 13 residues. The germline V gene encodes CDR1 MNHEY and CDR2 SMNVEV (reference sequence). The CDR3 DNA follows: TGTGCGGTGAGGGTGGCGGGGGCCAACGTCCTGACTTTC. Protein sequence: CAVRVAGANVLTF.

This clone was found once. This sequence joins TRBV6-5 and TRBJ1-2; D is undetermined. CDR1 MNHEY and CDR2 SVGAGI come from the germline V gene. The CDR3 loop spans 13 amino acids. Deletions cut 5 bases from V and 8 bases from J, with 15 bases between. CDR3 amino acids: CASSQLSLVGYTF. CDR3 bases: TGTGCCAGCAGTCAGCTTTCCCTGGTAGGCTACACCTTC.

Only a few counts were recorded for this clone. The junction and the germline gene differ at one end; a read error may be behind it. The chain uses TRBV29-1 and TRBJ2-1; tentative D call: TRBD2 (6 bases). The CDR3 loop spans 12 amino acids. Germline CDR1 reads SQVTM; CDR2 reads ANQGSEA. CDR3 in amino acids: CSVRLGYDEQFF. The DNA of the CDR3 is TGCAGCGTACGACTAGGCTACGATGAGCAGTTCTTC.

The rearrangement uses TRBV7-3 and TRBJ2-3; D call uncertain. The ends were cut back, 5 bases at V and 1 base at J, with 13 bases in the middle. There are 15 residues in the CDR3. Looked up from germline, CDR1 is SGHTA and CDR2 is FQGTGA. The CDR3 DNA reads as TGTGCCAGCAGCCCTGGCGCGTATGGCACAGATACGCAGTATTTT. Translation gives CASSPGAYGTDTQYF.

This sequence joins TRBV19 and TRBJ1-2; 12 bases match TRBD1. Germline V CDR1 and CDR2: LNHDA, SQIVND (reference sequence). The length of the CDR3 is 15 residues. Trimming removed 4 bases from V and 13 bases from J; junction bases left unmatched: 13. The CDR3 sequence is CASSTEGQGATRSTF. The CDR3 bases are TGTGCCAGTAGTACCGAGGGACAGGGGGCCACTCGGTCCACCTTC.

The chain uses TRBV7-2 and TRBJ2-7; TRBD2 is a possible D gene (5 bases). This CDR3 is 13 amino acids long. Germline V gene data show CDR1 as SGHTA and CDR2 as FQGNSA. Between the trimmed V and J ends, which lost 5 bases and 5 bases, there was a span of 13 bases. The CDR3, as DNA: TGTGCCAGCAGCCGACCTGGAGGCAACGAGCAGTACTTC. It codes for CASSRPGGNEQYF. Complete variable domain (other parts from reference TRBV7-2 and TRBJ2-7): GAGVSQSPSNKVTEKGKDVELRCDPISGHTALYWYRQSLGQGLEFLIYFQGNSAPDKSGLPSDRFSAERTGGSVSTLTIQRTQQEDSAVYLCASSRPGGNEQYFGPGTRLTVT.

The chain couples TRBV5-1 to TRBJ2-3; possibly TRBD1 or TRBD2 for D (5 bases each). This CDR3 region has 15 residues. CDR1 SGHRS and CDR2 YFSETQ come from the germline V gene. Trimming removed 4 bases at V and 1 base at J, with 13 bases between. The CDR3 region is CASSPGTGRTDTQYF. The CDR3 DNA sequence: TGCGCCAGCAGCCCCGGGACGGGACGCACAGATACGCAGTATTTT.

This clone was detected a few times. The chain carries TRBV2 and TRBJ2-2; 7 bases map to TRBD1. The J segment lost 6 bases and the V segment lost 8 bases, leaving 9 bases of the junction unmatched. CDR1 and CDR2 (germline): SNHLY, FYNNEI. The CDR3 has 14 residues. The CDR3 is CASRDRAGAGELFF. The CDR3 DNA reads as TGTGCCAGCCGGGACAGAGCCGGGGCCGGGGAGCTGTTTTTT. The variable domain in full, completed from reference TRBV2 and TRBJ2-2, reads EPEVTQTPSHQVTQMGQEVILRCVPISNHLYFYWYRQILGQKVEFLVSFYNNEISEKSEIFDDQFSVERPDGSNFTLKIRSTKLEDSAMYFCASRDRAGAGELFFGEGSRLTVL.

This clone has more than one count but fewer than ten. The J gene is TRBJ2-7, the V gene TRBV10-2; the D is unclear. V was clipped by 7 bases and J by 2 bases, with 15 bases between them. Germline V gene sequence: CDR1 WSHSY, CDR2 SAAADI. The CDR3 runs 14 residues. Here the CDR3 DNA reads TGCGCCAGCATGTCCAGACCTATTACCTACGAGCAGTACTTC. Translation: CASMSRPITYEQYF.

The chain combines TRBV28 with TRBJ2-3; D not resolved. V was trimmed by 8 bases and J by 0 bases, leaving 15 bases between them. Germline loops: CDR1 MDHEN, CDR2 SYDVKM. The CDR3 consists of 15 residues. The CDR3 is CASGPGAVSTDTQYF. Here the CDR3 DNA reads TGTGCCAGCGGTCCGGGTGCAGTTAGCACAGATACGCAGTATTTT.

This chain uses TRBV5-4 with TRBJ2-2; a possible D gene is TRBD2 (5 bases). This CDR3 is built from 15 residues. Trimming took off 4 bases at V and 4 bases at J, with 14 bases between the two ends. Germline CDR1 reads SGHNT; CDR2 reads YYREEE (reference sequence). CDR3 DNA sequence: TGTGCCAGCAGCCGGACCCGGGGTGGCACCGGGGAGCTGTTTTTT. It translates to CASSRTRGGTGELFF.

As regards this clone: With only one base between it and a far larger clone, this is likely a read error. The chain is built from TRBV11-1 and TRBJ2-2; D ambiguous. Trimming pared 9 bases from V and 10 bases from J, leaving 24 bases between. The CDR3 extends over 15 amino acids. The germline V gene has CDR1 SGHAT and CDR2 FQDESV (reference sequence). The CDR3 here is CARLRPPVRAEELFF. The CDR3 nucleotides read TGTGCCAGACTTCGTCCTCCGGTTCGCGCCGAGGAGCTGTTTTTT.

The chain uses TRBV7-9 and TRBJ1-4; the match to TRBD1 covers 7 bases. The J segment lost 8 bases and the V segment lost 5 bases, leaving 2 bases of the junction unmatched. The CDR3 spans 12 residues. Germline CDR1 SEHNR, CDR2 FQNEAQ (reference sequence). CDR3: CASSDREEKLFF. The CDR3 coding sequence is TGTGCCAGCAGCGACAGGGAAGAAAAACTGTTTTTT. Based on the CDR3 plus reference TRBV7-9 and TRBJ1-4, the full variable domain is DTGVSQNPRHKITKRGQNVTFRCDPISEHNRLYWYRQTLGQGPEFLTYFQNEAQLEKSRLLSDRFSAERPKGSFSTLEIQRTEQGDSAMYLCASSDREEKLFFGSGTQLSVL.

In this sample, this clone turned up once. The chain links TRBV29-1 to TRBJ2-2; TRBD1 or TRBD2 may be the D gene (5 bases each). CDR3 length: 14 amino acids. Between the trimmed V and J ends, which lost 4 bases and 1 base, there was a span of 10 bases. Germline V gene sequence: CDR1 SQVTM, CDR2 ANQGSEA. CDR3 coding DNA: TGCAGCGTTGGTGAGGGGAGGAACACCGGGGAGCTGTTTTTT. This codes for CSVGEGRNTGELFF.

CDR3 loop: CASSAASAGRAYEQYF. CDR3 bases: TGTGCCAGCAGTGCCGCATCTGCGGGACGGGCCTACGAGCAGTACTTC. This chain joins TRBV28 and TRBJ2-7; tentative D call: TRBD2 (6 bases). V was shortened by 5 bases and J by 2 bases, with 19 bases between the two germline ends. This CDR3 has 16 residues. CDR1 and CDR2 from the germline V gene are MDHEN and SYDVKM.

The genes are TRBV2 and TRBJ2-2, with TRBD2 matching 7 bases. CDR1 is SNHLY and CDR2 is FYNNEI in the germline V gene. The CDR3 covers 18 residues. After removal of 6 bases from V and 5 bases from J, the junction contained 18 bases not matched to a gene. The CDR3 coding sequence is TGTGCCAGCAGCGCCGGTACGGGAGGCCAAGGGGTTACCGGGGAGCTGTTTTTT. Translating it yields CASSAGTGGQGVTGELFF.

The genes are TRBV9 and TRBJ2-3, with TRBD2 as a possible D gene (6 bases). Trimming removed 4 bases from V and 4 bases from J, with 16 bases in between. Germline assignment: CDR1 SGDLS and CDR2 YYNGEE. This CDR3 contains 15 residues. The CDR3 here is CASSPIAVGADTQYF. The CDR3 bases are TGTGCCAGCAGCCCCATAGCGGTCGGCGCAGATACGCAGTATTTT.

V and J are TRBV6-1 and TRBJ2-5, with 9 bases lining up with TRBD1. The CDR3 is 13 amino acids. CDR1 MNHNS and CDR2 SASEGT come from the germline V gene. With V trimmed by 5 bases and J by 8 bases, 6 bases remained unmatched. The CDR3 spells CASSPRDRVTQYF. The CDR3 DNA reads TGTGCCAGCAGTCCCCGGGACAGGGTAACCCAGTACTTC.